The clone carrying this T cell receptor (beta chain) came up a few times. This record belongs to a study of regulatory T cells in long-lasting Graves disease. The V and J ends lost 5 bases and 12 bases respectively, with 20 bases between them. CDR1 and CDR2 from the germline V gene are SGHTA and FQGNSA. The CDR3 runs 15 residues. Construction of TCR beta libraries relied on iRepertoire HTBI primers and on Arm-PCR targeting CDR3 regions. One entry per CDR3 protein results from TCRdb running MiXCR on the multiplex PCR reads. The sample has over 500,000 distinct CDR3 sequences, about 15% seen once. As to time point: newly diagnosed GD, antithyroid drugs for less than 3 months. Extracted RNA from PBMCs served as the source of the TCR library. Another study also made use of these data, one on T cells in Graves' hyperthyroidism and ophthalmopathy.

This TCR was sampled from a woman younger than 45 with Graves disease. The sample consisted of peripheral blood mononuclear cells (PBMCs), taken at new diagnosis, from a patient treated with antithyroid drugs. The V gene is TRBV7-2, the J gene TRBJ1-6; D gene uncertain. The CDR3 DNA sequence: TGTGCCAGCAGCGGAGGAACGGGCAATCGGGTACCCCTCCACTTT. This encodes CASSGGTGNRVPLHF.